Following are 23 T cell receptor beta chains from one sample sequenced in a study of blood T cell repertoires in COVID-19. Assay: immunoSEQ multiplex PCR; the TCRdb copy retains only in-frame clones and omits some. The repertoire holds 150,000 to 200,000 clones, with approximately 90% as singletons. The sample taken for sequencing was peripheral blood. Source of these receptors: an older woman with COVID-19, enrolled during active disease.

The chain's CDR3 is CASSRYSGVSTDTQYF. The CDR3 nucleotides are TGTGCCAGCAGCAGATATAGCGGTGTGAGCACAGATACGCAGTATTTT. The rearrangement uses TRBV11-2 and TRBJ2-3; a possible D gene is TRBD2 (6 bases). The CDR3 length is 16 residues. The germline V and J ends were trimmed by 5 bases and 0 bases, with 15 bases remaining between them. Germline V gene sequence: CDR1 SGHAT, CDR2 FQNNGV.

The chain is built from TRBV6-5 and TRBJ1-5, with TRBD1 matching over 7 bases. The CDR3 extends over 14 amino acids. J lost 4 bases, V lost 5 bases, and 5 bases had no gene match. Per germline, CDR1 MNHEY and CDR2 SVGAGI. The CDR3 DNA sequence: TGTGCCAGCAGTCCCCGACAGGGAAATCAGCCCCAGCATTTT. Its protein is CASSPRQGNQPQHF.

The genes are TRBV19 and TRBJ1-1; no clear D. Germline CDR1 reads LNHDA; CDR2 reads SQIVND (reference sequence). Trimming left V 5 bases short and J 5 bases short, with 15 bases between. CDR3 size: 14 residues. As DNA, the CDR3 is TGTGCCAGTAGTCAAAGCAGAGGGAGAACTGAAGCTTTCTTT. Encoded protein: CASSQSRGRTEAFF. Supplemented by reference TRBV19 and TRBJ1-1, the full variable domain reads DGGITQSPKYLFRKEGQNVTLSCEQNLNHDAMYWYRQDPGQGLRLIYYSQIVNDFQKGDIAEGYSVSREKKESFPLTVTSAQKNPTAFYLCASSQSRGRTEAFFGQGTRLTVV.

The J gene is TRBJ1-3, the V gene TRBV12-3 or TRBV12-4; no reliable D call. The CDR3 has 12 amino acids. V lost 4 bases and J lost 4, with 5 bases in between. CDR3 bases: TGTGCCAGCAGTTCTTTCGGAAACACCATATATTTT. Translation: CASSSFGNTIYF.

The chain recombines TRBV6-5 with TRBJ2-3, with 7 bases aligning to TRBD1. Germline V gene data show CDR1 as MNHEY and CDR2 as SVGAGI. Losses at the gene ends were 6 bases for V and 4 bases for J; bases not matched to a gene: 10. This CDR3 spans 15 amino acids. This chain's CDR3 is CASRSTGLVADTQYF. DNA for the CDR3: TGTGCCAGCAGATCGACAGGGTTGGTGGCAGATACGCAGTATTTT.

This clone came up a few times. V and J are TRBV28 and TRBJ1-6, with a possible D match to TRBD1 (6 bases). The CDR3 is made up of 15 amino acids. CDR1 MDHEN and CDR2 SYDVKM come from the germline V gene. The V and J ends lost 2 bases and 9 bases respectively, with 14 bases between them. CDR3 protein: CASSLPGTGLSPLHF. The CDR3 DNA follows: TGTGCCAGCAGTTTACCTGGAACAGGGCTTTCACCCCTCCACTTT.

This clone was seen once. The chain links TRBV10-3 to TRBJ1-4; 7 nucleotides match TRBD1. With V trimmed by 9 bases and J by 2 bases, 3 bases remained unmatched. The V gene's germline CDR1 is ENHRY and CDR2 SYGVKD. The CDR3 is 13 amino acids. Here the CDR3 reads CAIRGPTNEKLFF. The CDR3 DNA sequence: TGTGCCATTAGGGGGCCTACTAATGAAAAACTGTTTTTT.

The chain recombines TRBV18 with TRBJ2-7, with D perhaps TRBD1 (5 bases). Germline CDR1 and CDR2: KGHSH and LQKENI. Trimming removed 3 bases from V and 5 bases from J, with 14 bases in between. This CDR3 has 14 amino acids. The CDR3 loop is CASSPGAASDEQYF. The CDR3 DNA is TGTGCCAGCTCACCTGGGGCCGCTTCGGACGAGCAGTACTTC. The variable domain in full, with the rest retrieved from reference TRBV18 and TRBJ2-7, is NAGVMQNPRHLVRRRGQEARLRCSPMKGHSHVYWYRQLPEEGLKFMVYLQKENIIDESGMPKERFSAEFPKEGPSILRIQQVVRGDSAAYFCASSPGAASDEQYFGPGTRLTVT.

The rearrangement links TRBV4-2 to TRBJ1-1, with 7 bases fitting TRBD1. V was clipped by 3 bases and J by 8 bases; unmatched bases: 6. CDR1 and CDR2 from the germline V gene are LGHNA and YNFKEQ. This CDR3 contains 13 residues. As DNA, the CDR3 is TGTGCCAGCAGCCAGGACCGGGACAGAGAAGCTTTCTTT. Translated, it gives CASSQDRDREAFF.

This sequence joins TRBV6-2 or TRBV6-3 and TRBJ1-5; the D gene is possibly TRBD1 (6 bases). The germline V and J ends were trimmed by 6 bases and 0 bases, with 15 bases remaining between them. The CDR3 is made up of 16 amino acids. From germline, CDR1 is MNHEY and CDR2 SVGEGT. CDR3 loop: CASSPGQLNSNQPQHF. The CDR3 DNA is TGTGCCAGCAGCCCCGGACAGCTAAATAGCAATCAGCCCCAGCATTTT.

The CDR3 region has the DNA TGCAGCGTTGAAGTGGCCGGGGCAGATACGCAGTATTTT. Translation: CSVEVAGADTQYF. This rearrangement joins TRBV29-1 to TRBJ2-3; a possible D gene is TRBD2 (5 bases). Looked up from germline, CDR1 is SQVTM and CDR2 is ANQGSEA. The CDR3 loop spans 13 amino acids. Trimming pared 1 base from V and 4 bases from J, leaving 9 bases between.

This chain's CDR3 is CASSLRTDTQYF. The CDR3 DNA sequence: TGTGCCAGCAGTCTACGTACAGATACGCAGTATTTT. The chain is built from TRBV28 and TRBJ2-3; no firm D call. The CDR3 extends over 12 amino acids. Trimming removed 5 bases from V and 3 bases from J, with 6 bases in between. The germline V gene encodes CDR1 MDHEN and CDR2 SYDVKM.

V is TRBV4-2 and J is TRBJ2-1; no clear D. V was clipped by 5 bases and J by 2 bases, with 7 bases between them. CDR3 size: 13 residues. Germline-derived CDR1 and CDR2 are LGHNA and YNFKEQ. CDR3 protein: CASSYSTYNEQFF. DNA for the CDR3: TGTGCCAGCAGCTACTCAACCTACAATGAGCAGTTCTTC.

CDR3 in amino acids: CASSHRTTNYGYTF. In nucleotides, the CDR3 is TGTGCCAGCAGCCACCGTACAACTAACTATGGCTACACCTTC. V usage is TRBV6-5 and J usage is TRBJ1-2, with D hard to call. This CDR3 has 14 amino acids. From germline, CDR1 is MNHEY and CDR2 SVGAGI. V was pared by 6 bases and J by 0 bases, with 11 bases between.

This clone occurred a few times. The CDR3 nucleotides read TGTGCCAGTAGTATGGGACAGGAGATACCTGAAGCTTTCTTT. Translated: CASSMGQEIPEAFF. This chain joins TRBV19 and TRBJ1-1, with 8 bases that match TRBD1. With 3 bases clipped from V and 6 bases from J, the junction kept 6 bases outside the gene matches. The germline V gene has CDR1 LNHDA and CDR2 SQIVND (reference sequence). CDR3 length: 14 residues.

V and J are TRBV5-4 and TRBJ2-3; 9 bases map to TRBD2. With 0 bases clipped from V and 0 bases from J, the junction kept 2 bases outside the gene matches. This CDR3 has 16 amino acids. Germline V CDR1 and CDR2: SGHNT, YYREEE (reference sequence). CDR3 DNA sequence: TGTGCCAGCAGCTTGGTCCTAGCGGGAAGCACAGATACGCAGTATTTT. This translates into CASSLVLAGSTDTQYF. The full variable domain, in which reference TRBV5-4 and TRBJ2-3 provide the parts outside the CDR3, is ETGVTQSPTHLIKTRGQQVTLRCSSQSGHNTVSWYQQALGQGPQFIFQYYREEENGRGNFPPRFSGLQFPNYSSELNVNALELDDSALYLCASSLVLAGSTDTQYFGPGTRLTVL.

The chain recombines TRBV11-3 with TRBJ2-1; D perhaps matches TRBD1 (6 bases). The CDR3 sequence is 16 residues long. CDR1 and CDR2 (germline): SGHNT, YENEEA. Trimming cost V 2 bases and J 4 bases, with 15 bases left between them. Written as DNA, the CDR3 is TGTGCCAGCAGCTTAAGGGGGAAGAAGGGATACAATGAGCAGTTCTTC. This sequence encodes CASSLRGKKGYNEQFF.

This rearrangement joins TRBV18 to TRBJ2-7, with 7 bases lining up with TRBD2. The V and J ends lost 4 bases and 6 bases, in that order; junction bases with no gene match: 15. Germline V gene sequence: CDR1 KGHSH, CDR2 LQKENI. The CDR3 loop spans 16 amino acids. The CDR3 sequence is CASSLQGGRALGEQYF. The DNA for the CDR3 is TGTGCCAGCTCACTTCAAGGTGGGAGGGCCTTAGGCGAGCAGTACTTC. Based on the CDR3 plus reference TRBV18 and TRBJ2-7, the full variable domain is NAGVMQNPRHLVRRRGQEARLRCSPMKGHSHVYWYRQLPEEGLKFMVYLQKENIIDESGMPKERFSAEFPKEGPSILRIQQVVRGDSAAYFCASSLQGGRALGEQYFGPGTRLTVT.

The J gene is TRBJ2-7, the V gene TRBV28, with 10 bases that match TRBD2. Germline lookup yields CDR1 MDHEN and CDR2 SYDVKM. Unmatched junction bases numbered 5, after V lost 5 bases and J lost 7 bases. The CDR3 sequence is 13 residues long. The CDR3 nucleotides are TGTGCCAGCAGTCCTAGCGGGAGAGGTGAGCAGTACTTC. It translates to CASSPSGRGEQYF.

The chain carries TRBV29-1 and TRBJ2-1; 7 nucleotides agree with TRBD2. This CDR3 is built from 13 residues. The germline V gene encodes CDR1 SQVTM and CDR2 ANQGSEA. Unmatched junction bases numbered 6, after V lost 7 bases and J lost 3 bases. The CDR3 reads CSAASGIYNEQFF. CDR3 bases: TGCAGCGCCGCTAGCGGAATCTACAATGAGCAGTTCTTC.

This clone turned up a few times. This chain uses TRBV30 with TRBJ1-2, with D possibly being TRBD1 (5 bases). The length of the CDR3 is 15 residues. V dropped 1 base and J dropped 3 bases, with 15 bases sitting between them. Germline loops: CDR1 GTSNPN, CDR2 SVGIG (reference sequence). CDR3 nucleotides: TGTGCCTGGAGTGACCGTTTCAGGGCGGACTATGGCTACACCTTC. It specifies CAWSDRFRADYGYTF.

V gene TRBV24-1 combines with J gene TRBJ2-1, with TRBD2 identical over 14 bases. V dropped 7 bases and J dropped 1; count of bases not matched to a gene: 2. The germline gives CDR1 KGHDR, CDR2 SFDVKD. The CDR3 is 16 amino acids. CDR3 nucleotide sequence: TGTGCCACCAGCGGGACTAGCGGGAGTTCCTACAATGAGCAGTTCTTC. Translated: CATSGTSGSSYNEQFF.

This clone showed up just once. The chain links TRBV27 to TRBJ2-1; 11 bases line up with TRBD2. Germline lookup yields CDR1 MNHEY and CDR2 SMNVEV (reference sequence). The CDR3 extends over 17 amino acids. Trimming removed 3 bases from V and 6 bases from J; junction bases left unmatched: 10. The DNA for the CDR3 is TGTGCCAGCAGTTTCCGACTAGCGGGAAATAGACCCAATGAGCAGTTCTTC. It specifies CASSFRLAGNRPNEQFF.